The clone carrying this T cell receptor (beta chain) was observed a few times. Its antigen is undetermined. The entry originates in a study of T cell repertoires in cytomegalovirus infection. At the level of the study: Shared public TCR beta signatures pointed to both CMV infection and a matching HLA type.

This CDR3 region has 15 residues. Germline values: CDR1 SGHTA, CDR2 FQGNSA. V gave up 5 bases and J gave up 4 bases; unmatched junction bases: 9. General study results and limits: HLA-C-restricted TCR beta clonotypes specific for CMV led the ex vivo response. Carriers of CMV and the relevant HLA type were discriminated by public TCR beta frequency.

Using its own MiXCR run on the reads, TCRdb lists one record per CDR3 protein. The profile shows around 740,000 distinct CDR3 sequences, about 40% of them singletons. Sequencing was performed on PBMCs. The J gene is TRBJ1-2, the V gene TRBV7-2; 8 bases agree with TRBD1. This receptor was taken from a human donor in good health (CMV status not recorded). Some clones in this sample may be carry-over from other donors' samples. CDR3 DNA: TGTGCCAGCAGCCCCGCAGGGGGCCGAAGCTATGGCTACACCTTC. Translation gives CASSPAGGRSYGYTF.